This T cell receptor (beta chain) is drawn from a study of cytomegalovirus exposure and HLA in healthy donors. Details on this clone: The antigen is not known.

Study-level results: In an earlier analysis, productive rearrangement rates for most beta V segments clustered near 87% or 30%.

Germline trimming cut 0 bases from V and 7 bases from J; bases unmatched to any gene: 7. Looked up from germline, CDR1 is MNHEY and CDR2 is SVGAGI. The CDR3 is 16 amino acids. Researchers ran the PCR with 60 Vbeta and 13 Jbeta primers. Produced via immunoSEQ multiplex PCR; TCRdb's table is partial and in-frame only. The sample lists roughly 73,000 clones, approximately 80% seen once, with around 3.5% in the top ten. V and J are TRBV6-5 and TRBJ1-4, with 8 positions matching TRBD1. This sequence was found in a middle-aged man in good health and CMV-seronegative. Material: PBMCs. The CDR3 region is CASSYSLTGVGEKLFF. CDR3 DNA sequence: TGTGCCAGCAGTTACTCTCTGACAGGGGTGGGTGAAAAACTGTTTTTT.